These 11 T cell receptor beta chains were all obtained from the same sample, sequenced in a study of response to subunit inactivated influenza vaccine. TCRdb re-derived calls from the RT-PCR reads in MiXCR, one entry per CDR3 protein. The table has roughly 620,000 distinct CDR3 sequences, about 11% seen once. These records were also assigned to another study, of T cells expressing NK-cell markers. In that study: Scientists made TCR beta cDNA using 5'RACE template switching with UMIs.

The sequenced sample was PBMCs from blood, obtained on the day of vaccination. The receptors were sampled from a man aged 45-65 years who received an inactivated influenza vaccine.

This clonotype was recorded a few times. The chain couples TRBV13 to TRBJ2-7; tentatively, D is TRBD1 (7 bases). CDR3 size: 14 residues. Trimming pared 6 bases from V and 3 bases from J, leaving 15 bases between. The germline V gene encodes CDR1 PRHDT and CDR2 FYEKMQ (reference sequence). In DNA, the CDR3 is TGTGCCAGCAGAATCGGGGGACAGAACTACGAGCAGTACTTC. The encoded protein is CASRIGGQNYEQYF.

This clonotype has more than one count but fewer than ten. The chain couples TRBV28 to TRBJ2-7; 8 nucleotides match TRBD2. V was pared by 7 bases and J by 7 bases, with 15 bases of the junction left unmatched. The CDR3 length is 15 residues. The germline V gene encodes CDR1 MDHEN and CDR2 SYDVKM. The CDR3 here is CASIWGRAGVGEQYF. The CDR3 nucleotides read TGTGCCAGCATTTGGGGCCGAGCGGGAGTCGGTGAGCAGTACTTC.

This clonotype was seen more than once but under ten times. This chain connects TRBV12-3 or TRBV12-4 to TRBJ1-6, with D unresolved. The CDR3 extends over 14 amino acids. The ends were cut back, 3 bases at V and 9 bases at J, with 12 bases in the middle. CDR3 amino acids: CASSFGLRSSPLHF. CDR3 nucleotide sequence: TGTGCCAGCAGTTTTGGACTGCGCAGTTCACCCCTCCACTTT.

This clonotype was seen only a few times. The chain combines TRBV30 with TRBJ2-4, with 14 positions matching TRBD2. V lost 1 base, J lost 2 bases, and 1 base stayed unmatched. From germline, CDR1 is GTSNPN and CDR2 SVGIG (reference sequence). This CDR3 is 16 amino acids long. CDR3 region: CAWSGLAGGTKNIQYF. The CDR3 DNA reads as TGTGCCTGGAGTGGACTAGCGGGGGGGACCAAAAACATTCAGTACTTC. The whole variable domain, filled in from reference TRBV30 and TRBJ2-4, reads SQTIHQWPATLVQPVGSPLSLECTVEGTSNPNLYWYRQAAGRGLQLLFYSVGIGQISSEVPQNLSASRPQDRQFILSSKKLLLSDSGFYLCAWSGLAGGTKNIQYFGAGTRLSVL.

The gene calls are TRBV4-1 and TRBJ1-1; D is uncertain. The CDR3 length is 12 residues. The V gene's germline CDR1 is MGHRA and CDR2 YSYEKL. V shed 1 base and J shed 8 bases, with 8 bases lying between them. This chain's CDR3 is CASSQVMGEAFF. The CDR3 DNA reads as TGCGCCAGCAGCCAAGTGATGGGGGAAGCTTTCTTT.

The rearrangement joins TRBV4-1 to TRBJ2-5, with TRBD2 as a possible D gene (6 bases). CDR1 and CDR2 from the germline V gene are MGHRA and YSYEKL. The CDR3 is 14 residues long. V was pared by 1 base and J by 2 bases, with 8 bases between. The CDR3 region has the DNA TGCGCCAGCAGCCAAGCGGACTATCAAGAGACCCAGTACTTC. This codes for CASSQADYQETQYF.

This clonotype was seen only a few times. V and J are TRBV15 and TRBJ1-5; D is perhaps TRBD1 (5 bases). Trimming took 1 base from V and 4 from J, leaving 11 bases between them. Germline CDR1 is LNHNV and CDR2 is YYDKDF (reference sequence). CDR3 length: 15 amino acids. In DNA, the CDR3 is TGTGCCACCAGCAGAGCCAGGGACCCGAATCAGCCCCAGCATTTT. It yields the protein CATSRARDPNQPQHF.

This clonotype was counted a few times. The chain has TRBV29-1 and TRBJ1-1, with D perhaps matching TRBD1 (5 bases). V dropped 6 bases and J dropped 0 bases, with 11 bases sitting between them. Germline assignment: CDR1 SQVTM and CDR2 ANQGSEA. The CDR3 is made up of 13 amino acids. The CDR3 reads CSVATVLNTEAFF. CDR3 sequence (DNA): TGCAGCGTGGCGACAGTCTTGAACACTGAAGCTTTCTTT.

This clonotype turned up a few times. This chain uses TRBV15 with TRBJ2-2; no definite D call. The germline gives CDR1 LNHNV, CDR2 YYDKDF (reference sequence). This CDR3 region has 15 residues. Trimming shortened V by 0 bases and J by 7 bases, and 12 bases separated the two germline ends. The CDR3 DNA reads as TGTGCCACCAGCAGAGATGAGTGGTATAGCGGGGAGCTGTTTTTT. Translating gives CATSRDEWYSGELFF.

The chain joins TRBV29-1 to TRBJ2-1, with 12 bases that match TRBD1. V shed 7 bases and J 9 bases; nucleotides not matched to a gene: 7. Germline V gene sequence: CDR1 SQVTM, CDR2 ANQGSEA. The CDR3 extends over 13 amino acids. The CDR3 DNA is TGCAGCGCCGCCGGGACAGGGGGCCTTGAGCAGTTCTTC. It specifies CSAAGTGGLEQFF.

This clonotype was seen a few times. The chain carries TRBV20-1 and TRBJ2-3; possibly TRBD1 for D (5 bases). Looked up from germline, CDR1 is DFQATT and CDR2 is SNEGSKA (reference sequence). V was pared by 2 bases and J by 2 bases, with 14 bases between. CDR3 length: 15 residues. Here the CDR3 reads CSARWAGSHTDTQYF. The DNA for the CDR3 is TGCAGTGCTAGATGGGCAGGGTCGCACACAGATACGCAGTATTTT.